What follows are 22 T cell receptor beta chains derived from one specimen sequenced in a study of T-cell reconstitution after alpha-beta-depleted transplantation in children (dated by TCRdb to the mid-2010s). Library generation was performed with PCR. The data were produced on an Illumina HiSeq 2500. TCR library preparation used molecular barcoding, with unique molecular identifiers applied to normalize quantification of the TCRbeta repertoire. Clones were called with MiXCR by TCRdb after fastp trimmed the public reads at Q25, and only in-frame beta chains were retained. Entries are consolidated by CDR3 protein sequence, retaining the most common genes and DNA. The sample includes about 350,000 distinct CDR3 sequences, with roughly 15% observed a single time. The leading ten clones occupy 3.5% to 4.5% of the sample. Sequenced here: PBMCs, sampled from the stem cell graft. The source is a human donor who donated a stem cell graft to a child with Fanconi anemia.

Remarks on this clonotype: Possible read error: a much larger clone is one base away. V usage is TRBV3-1 and J usage is TRBJ2-5, with D possibly matching TRBD1 (6 bases). CDR3 length: 15 residues. Per germline, CDR1 LGHDT and CDR2 YNNKEL (reference sequence). The V and J ends lost 7 bases and 5 bases respectively, with 20 bases between them. CDR3 in DNA: TGTGCCAGCACCCCCACGTTAGGGACATCGGAGACCCAGTACTTC. Protein sequence: CASTPTLGTSETQYF.

This clonotype occurred many times. V gene TRBV20-1 combines with J gene TRBJ1-2, with no clear D. CDR1 DFQATT and CDR2 SNEGSKA come from the germline V gene (reference sequence). The germline V and J ends were trimmed by 6 bases and 7 bases, with 12 bases remaining between them. The CDR3 has 11 amino acids. The CDR3 nucleotides are TGCAGTGCGGTCCTGGCGAGTGGCTACACCTTC. This sequence encodes CSAVLASGYTF.

This clonotype came up many times. The gene calls are TRBV5-5 and TRBJ2-5; D unclear. Germline loops: CDR1 SGHKS, CDR2 YYEKEE (reference sequence). The CDR3 is made up of 15 amino acids. V was shortened by 1 base and J by 5 bases, with 15 bases between the two germline ends. CDR3: CASSLILRVGETQYF. The CDR3 coding sequence is TGTGCCAGCAGCTTGATCTTACGAGTCGGCGAGACCCAGTACTTC. Full variable domain (outside the CDR3, taken from reference TRBV5-5 and TRBJ2-5): DAGVTQSPTHLIKTRGQQVTLRCSPISGHKSVSWYQQVLGQGPQFIFQYYEKEERGRGNFPDRFSARQFPNYSSELNVNALLLGDSALYLCASSLILRVGETQYFGPGTRLLVL.

This rearrangement joins TRBV4-2 to TRBJ1-6; unclear D gene. Trimming took 0 bases from V and 4 from J, leaving 7 bases between them. Germline values: CDR1 LGHNA, CDR2 YNFKEQ. This CDR3 is 15 amino acids long. Here the CDR3 DNA reads TGTGCCAGCAGCCAAGAACCAGGTTATAATTCACCCCTCCACTTT. As protein: CASSQEPGYNSPLHF.

This clonotype came up many times. This chain joins TRBV20-1 and TRBJ1-6, with 10 bases matching TRBD1. V lost 4 bases to trimming and J lost 17 bases; unmatched junction nucleotides: 8. The CDR3 is made up of 12 amino acids. Germline lookup yields CDR1 DFQATT and CDR2 SNEGSKA (reference sequence). CDR3 nucleotide sequence: TGCAGTGCTACCCGACAGGGGGCGGGGGTCCACTTT. Its protein product is CSATRQGAGVHF.

The chain has TRBV4-3 and TRBJ2-4; tentatively, D is TRBD2 (5 bases). V shed 1 base and J shed 4 bases, with 8 bases lying between them. Germline V gene lookup returns CDR1 LGHNA and CDR2 YSLEER. The CDR3 runs to 14 residues. This chain's CDR3 is CASSQGGNKNIQYF. The CDR3 region has the DNA TGCGCCAGCAGCCAAGGAGGGAATAAAAACATTCAGTACTTC.

There are a few counts of this clonotype. V is TRBV4-3 and J is TRBJ1-1, with D possibly matching TRBD1 (5 bases). CDR1 is LGHNA and CDR2 is YSLEER in the germline V gene. CDR3 length: 14 residues. V was shortened by 3 bases and J by 2 bases, with 10 bases between the two germline ends. For the CDR3, the DNA is TGCGCCAGCAGCCAGGTTGGGGCTAACACTGAAGCTTTCTTT. Translated: CASSQVGANTEAFF.

This clonotype came up many times. J is TRBJ1-1 and V is TRBV20-1; D is ambiguous. The CDR3 runs 13 residues. The V gene's germline CDR1 is DFQATT and CDR2 SNEGSKA (reference sequence). Trimming left V 4 bases short and J 1 base short, with 10 bases between. CDR3 loop: CSATQTWNTEAFF. As DNA, the CDR3 is TGCAGTGCTACCCAGACCTGGAACACTGAAGCTTTCTTT.

This clonotype was counted a few times. The chain has TRBV9 and TRBJ2-2; D remains unclear. Germline loops: CDR1 SGDLS, CDR2 YYNGEE. CDR3 size: 14 residues. Trimming removed 7 bases at V and 1 base at J, with 11 bases between. The CDR3: CASRNAQNTGELFF. In DNA form, the CDR3 reads TGTGCCAGCCGAAATGCCCAGAACACCGGGGAGCTGTTTTTT. Looking up the rest from reference TRBV9 and TRBJ2-2 gives the full variable domain: DSGVTQTPKHLITATGQRVTLRCSPRSGDLSVYWYQQSLDQGLQFLIQYYNGEERAKGNILERFSAQQFPDLHSELNLSSLELGDSALYFCASRNAQNTGELFFGEGSRLTVL.

V gene TRBV7-8 combines with J gene TRBJ1-1; no clear D gene. This CDR3 has 13 amino acids. CDR1 and CDR2 (germline): SGHVS, FQNEAQ. With 10 bases removed from V and 1 base from J, the gap between germline ends came to 13 bases. The CDR3 region has the DNA TGTGCCACTAGGCAGGACTCGAACACTGAAGCTTTCTTT. Translation: CATRQDSNTEAFF. Full variable domain (rest looked up from reference TRBV7-8 and TRBJ1-1): GAGVSQSPRYKVAKRGQDVALRCDPISGHVSLFWYQQALGQGPEFLTYFQNEAQLDKSGLPSDRFFAERPEGSVSTLKIQRTQQEDSAVYLCATRQDSNTEAFFGQGTRLTVV.

A few counts support this clonotype. The chain carries TRBV20-1 and TRBJ2-2, with 13 bases aligning to TRBD2. Germline CDR1 is DFQATT and CDR2 is SNEGSKA (reference sequence). The length of the CDR3 is 15 residues. V lost 4 bases, J lost 4 bases, and 3 bases stayed unmatched. CDR3 amino acids: CSATGTSGATGELFF. The CDR3 nucleotides are TGCAGTGCTACCGGGACTAGCGGGGCCACCGGGGAGCTGTTTTTT.

This clonotype appeared many times. CDR3 sequence reads: CASSGLAGKDSEYF. CDR3 DNA: TGTGCCAGCAGTGGACTAGCGGGGAAGGACAGCGAGTACTTC. The chain recombines TRBV2 with TRBJ2-5, with 11 positions matching TRBD2. Germline assignment: CDR1 SNHLY and CDR2 FYNNEI. With V trimmed by 4 bases and J by 12 bases, 10 bases remained unmatched. There are 14 residues in the CDR3.

The table lists this clonotype with a count of one. V is TRBV10-2 and J is TRBJ1-5, with a possible D match to TRBD1 (6 bases). Trimming took off 3 bases at V and 10 bases at J, with 13 bases between the two ends. Germline assignment: CDR1 WSHSY and CDR2 SAAADI. The CDR3 totals 13 residues. In DNA form, the CDR3 reads TGCGCCAGCAGTGATAAGGGGGTCCGTCCCCAGCATTTT. It codes for CASSDKGVRPQHF.

This sequence joins TRBV6-2 or TRBV6-3 and TRBJ2-1; 8 nucleotides align to TRBD2. The germline gives CDR1 MNHEY, CDR2 SVGEGT. The length of the CDR3 is 16 residues. V trimming: 5 bases; J trimming: 4 bases; junction bases outside the gene matches: 10. DNA of the CDR3: TGTGCCAGCAGTGGCCAAGCGGGGGCTACTTACAATGAGCAGTTCTTC. This codes for CASSGQAGATYNEQFF.

This clonotype was counted at least ten times. The chain carries TRBV29-1 and TRBJ2-2, with no clear D. This CDR3 contains 14 residues. V lost 4 bases and J 5 bases, leaving 14 bases between the germline ends. Per germline, CDR1 SQVTM and CDR2 ANQGSEA. CDR3 region: CSVAEVVGTGELFF. CDR3 bases: TGCAGCGTTGCAGAGGTGGTGGGAACCGGGGAGCTGTTTTTT.

This clonotype came up many times. The chain links TRBV4-1 to TRBJ2-7; 7 bases are a match to TRBD1. This CDR3 region has 15 residues. Germline lookup yields CDR1 MGHRA and CDR2 YSYEKL. Unmatched junction bases numbered 7, after V lost 3 bases and J lost 2 bases. The CDR3 DNA is TGCGCCAGCAGCCAGAGGACGGGACAGACCTACGAGCAGTACTTC. The encoded protein is CASSQRTGQTYEQYF.

Only a few counts were recorded for this clonotype. Here the CDR3 reads CASSPTSAGTGELFF. CDR3 bases: TGTGCCAGCAGCCCGACTAGCGCGGGCACCGGGGAGCTGTTTTTT. This chain joins TRBV5-5 and TRBJ2-2, with TRBD2 matching over 8 bases. This CDR3 is 15 amino acids long. Looked up from germline, CDR1 is SGHKS and CDR2 is YYEKEE (reference sequence). V lost 4 bases, J lost 4 bases, and 6 bases stayed unmatched.

This clonotype was recorded many times. Here the CDR3 reads CASSPRQGEAFF. CDR3 nucleotide sequence: TGTGCCAGCAGCCCAAGACAGGGTGAAGCTTTCTTT. J is TRBJ1-1 and V is TRBV12-3 or TRBV12-4; 7 bases are a match to TRBD1. The CDR3 extends over 12 amino acids. J was trimmed by 7 bases and V by 6 bases; bases with no gene match: 5.

This clonotype was detected many times. The chain uses TRBV7-8 and TRBJ2-5; perhaps TRBD1 as D (5 bases). Looked up from germline, CDR1 is SGHVS and CDR2 is FQNEAQ. CDR3 length equals 13 residues. The ends were cut back, 5 bases at V and 5 bases at J, with 12 bases in the middle. CDR3 in amino acids: CASSLRVRETQYF. CDR3 in DNA: TGTGCCAGCAGCCTCAGGGTGAGGGAGACCCAGTACTTC.

This chain uses TRBV6-2 or TRBV6-3 with TRBJ2-2; TRBD2 agrees at 8 bases. Germline CDR1 MNHEY, CDR2 SVGEGT. The CDR3 has 14 amino acids. V gave up 6 bases and J gave up 1 base; unmatched junction bases: 1. The CDR3 loop reads CASRRGGNTGELFF. The CDR3 bases are TGTGCCAGCAGACGGGGGGGGAACACCGGGGAGCTGTTTTTT.

In this sample, this clonotype turned up many times. The CDR3 region has the DNA TGCAGTGCTAGAGTGAGGGTCACTGAAGCTTTCTTT. It codes for CSARVRVTEAFF. This chain links TRBV20-1 with TRBJ1-1; unclear D gene. The CDR3 covers 12 residues. Deletions cut 1 base from V and 4 bases from J, with 7 bases between. CDR1 DFQATT and CDR2 SNEGSKA come from the germline V gene (reference sequence).

This clonotype was seen a few times. The chain joins TRBV4-3 to TRBJ2-5, with D possibly TRBD2 on 5 matching bases. CDR1 is LGHNA and CDR2 is YSLEER in the germline V gene. Trimming took 1 base from V and 5 from J, leaving 8 bases between them. This CDR3 is 13 amino acids long. CDR3 loop: CASSQGIAETQYF. The CDR3 DNA reads as TGCGCCAGCAGCCAAGGAATAGCGGAGACCCAGTACTTC.